This T cell receptor (beta chain) stems from a study of blood T cell repertoires in COVID-19. Study in general: T cells, B-cell-depleted T cells, or PBMCs supplied cDNA or gDNA.

The method was immunoSEQ multiplex PCR; TCRdb's version includes in-frame clones alone and lacks a portion of them. The table has 250,000 to 300,000 clones, around nine tenths seen once. Sequenced: peripheral blood. The sequence derives from a man aged 50-59 years with acute or convalescent COVID-19.

CDR3 sequence reads: CASSFRDRNTIYF. In nucleotides, the CDR3 is TGTGCCAGCAGTTTTCGGGATCGAAACACCATATATTTT. The chain has TRBV28 and TRBJ1-3; D remains ambiguous. Germline-derived CDR1 and CDR2 are MDHEN and SYDVKM. V gave up 3 bases and J gave up 5 bases, with 8 bases separating them. CDR3 size: 13 residues.